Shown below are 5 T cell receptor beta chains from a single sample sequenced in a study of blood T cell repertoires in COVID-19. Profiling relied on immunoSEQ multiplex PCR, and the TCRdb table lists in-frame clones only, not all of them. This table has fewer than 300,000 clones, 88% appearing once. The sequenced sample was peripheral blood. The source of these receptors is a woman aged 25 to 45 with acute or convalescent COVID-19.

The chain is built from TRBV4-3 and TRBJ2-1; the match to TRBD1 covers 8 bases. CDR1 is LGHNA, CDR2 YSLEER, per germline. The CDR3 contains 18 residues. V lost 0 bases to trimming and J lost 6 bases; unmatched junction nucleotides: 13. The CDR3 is CASSQDLGGQGARNEQFF. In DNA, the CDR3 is TGCGCCAGCAGCCAAGATCTCGGGGGTCAGGGGGCGCGCAATGAGCAGTTCTTC.

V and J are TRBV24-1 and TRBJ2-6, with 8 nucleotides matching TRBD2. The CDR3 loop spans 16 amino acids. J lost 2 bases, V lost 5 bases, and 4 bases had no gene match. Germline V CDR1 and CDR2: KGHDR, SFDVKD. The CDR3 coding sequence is TGTGCCACCAGTGCGGCGGGGGGCGCTGGGGCCAACGTCCTGACTTTC. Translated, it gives CATSAAGGAGANVLTF.

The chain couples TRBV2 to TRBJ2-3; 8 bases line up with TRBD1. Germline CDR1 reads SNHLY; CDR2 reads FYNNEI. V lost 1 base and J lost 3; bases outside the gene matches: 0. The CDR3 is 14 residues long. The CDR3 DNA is TGTGCCAGCAGTGAAGGACAGGGGACAGATACGCAGTATTTT. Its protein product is CASSEGQGTDTQYF.

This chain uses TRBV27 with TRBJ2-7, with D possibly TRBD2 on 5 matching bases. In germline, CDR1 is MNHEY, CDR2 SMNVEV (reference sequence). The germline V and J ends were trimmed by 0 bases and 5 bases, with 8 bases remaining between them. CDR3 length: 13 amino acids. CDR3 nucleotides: TGTGCCAGCAGTTTATCAGGGAGCCACGAGCAGTACTTC. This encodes CASSLSGSHEQYF.

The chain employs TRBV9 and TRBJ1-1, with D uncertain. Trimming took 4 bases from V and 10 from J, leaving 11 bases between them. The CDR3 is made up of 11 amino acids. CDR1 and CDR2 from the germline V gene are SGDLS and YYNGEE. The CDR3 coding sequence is TGTGCCAGCAGCTCCCGGGATGGAGCTTTCTTT. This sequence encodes CASSSRDGAFF.